This entry lists 30 T cell receptor beta chains sequenced from one sample in a study of shared clonotypes between healthy human individuals. Data came from immunoSEQ multiplex PCR; TCRdb stores just in-frame clones and leaves some out. The sample lists approximately 460,000 clones; 75% to 80% were seen once. Material: PBMCs. The receptors stem from a woman aged 40 to 49 in good health. Some clones in this sample may be carry-over from other donors' samples.

V is TRBV7-3 and J is TRBJ2-1; TRBD2 matches at 7 bases. This CDR3 region has 14 residues. With V trimmed by 3 bases and J by 7 bases, 6 bases remained unmatched. CDR1 is SGHTA, CDR2 FQGTGA, per germline. The CDR3 loop reads CASSFGGSQNEQFF. Written as DNA, the CDR3 is TGTGCCAGCAGCTTCGGCGGGAGCCAAAATGAGCAGTTCTTC.

The CDR3 region is CASSSPSYEQYF. The CDR3 nucleotides read TGTGCCAGCAGCTCCCCCTCTTACGAGCAGTACTTC. The rearrangement links TRBV7-9 to TRBJ2-7; D remains ambiguous. Trimming took off 4 bases at V and 4 bases at J, with 8 bases between the two ends. CDR1 is SEHNR, CDR2 FQNEAQ, per germline (reference sequence). The CDR3 consists of 12 residues.

As regards this clone: A far larger clone is one base from this, pointing to a likely read error. Other DNA sequences in this specimen translate into the identical CDR3. The V call is TRBV7-2, the J call TRBJ1-1; no reliable D call. This CDR3 comprises 13 residues. Germline V gene sequence: CDR1 SGHTA, CDR2 FQGNSA. The CDR3 sequence: CASSLQTNTEAFF. The CDR3 DNA follows: TGTGCCAGCAGCTTACAGACGAACACTGAAGCTTTCTTC.

The chain uses TRBV11-3 and TRBJ1-2; the D gene is possibly TRBD1 (6 bases). The CDR3 totals 15 residues. Per germline, CDR1 SGHNT and CDR2 YENEEA. The V end was cut by 5 bases, the J end by 4 bases, with 17 bases between. The CDR3 DNA reads TGTGCCAGCAGCCTCCGGGACACTTTTTCCTATGGCTACACCTTC. Its protein product is CASSLRDTFSYGYTF.

This clone was detected once. The genes are TRBV19 and TRBJ1-3; possibly TRBD1 for D (6 bases). Germline lookup yields CDR1 LNHDA and CDR2 SQIVND (reference sequence). This CDR3 has 13 amino acids. V was cut by 7 bases and J by 4 bases, with 11 bases left in between. The CDR3 spells CASMDRSGNTIYF. Here the CDR3 DNA reads TGTGCCAGTATGGACAGATCCGGAAACACCATATATTTT.

The rearrangement joins TRBV6-1 to TRBJ1-2, with D uncertain. The V end lost 2 bases, the J end lost 3 bases, and 7 bases lay between the germline ends. Germline lookup yields CDR1 MNHNS and CDR2 SASEGT. The CDR3 has 13 residues. The CDR3 sequence is CASSERQYYGYTF. The CDR3 region has the DNA TGTGCCAGCAGTGAAAGGCAGTACTATGGCTACACCTTC.

This clone was seen at least ten times. The CDR3 loop reads CASSLEGLAANEQFF. In nucleotides, the CDR3 is TGTGCCAGCAGCTTAGAGGGACTAGCGGCCAATGAGCAGTTCTTC. This sequence joins TRBV7-2 and TRBJ2-1, with 11 bases matching TRBD2. After removal of 1 base from V and 6 bases from J, the junction contained 2 bases not matched to a gene. This CDR3 has 15 amino acids. CDR1 is SGHTA, CDR2 FQGNSA, per germline.

A word on this clone: A single base is all that separates this from a far larger clone, so a read error is likely. V is TRBV5-6 and J is TRBJ2-7, with 8 positions matching TRBD2. The CDR3 contains 14 residues. The ends lost 3 bases at V and 3 bases at J; junction bases unmatched: 5. Germline V CDR1 and CDR2: SGHDT, YYEEEE. The CDR3 region is CASSSSGGRYEQYF. The CDR3 DNA sequence: TGTGCCAGCAGCTCGTCGGGGGGGCGCTACGAGCAGTACTTC.

This clone was seen once. The V call is TRBV30, the J call TRBJ2-7; 9 bases fit TRBD1. The CDR3 covers 13 residues. Germline V CDR1 and CDR2: GTSNPN, SVGIG (reference sequence). The J segment lost 7 bases and the V segment lost 3 bases, leaving 7 bases of the junction unmatched. The CDR3 is CAWRRGQGTEQYF. The CDR3 DNA reads as TGTGCCTGGAGGAGAGGACAGGGGACAGAGCAGTACTTC.

The chain carries TRBV10-2 and TRBJ1-2; D may be TRBD1 (5 bases). V was pared by 6 bases and J by 0 bases, with 17 bases between. CDR3 length: 16 residues. CDR1 and CDR2 (germline): WSHSY, SAAADI. This CDR3 is CASRGQGGLANYGYTF. CDR3 sequence (DNA): TGCGCCAGCAGAGGGCAGGGAGGACTAGCTAACTATGGCTACACCTTC.

To note about this clone: Other nucleotide sequences from this sample produce the same CDR3. The chain uses TRBV5-4 and TRBJ1-1; a possible D gene is TRBD1 (5 bases). Germline V gives CDR1 SGHNT, CDR2 YYREEE (reference sequence). With 4 bases removed from V and 3 bases from J, the gap between germline ends came to 10 bases. CDR3 length: 13 residues. The CDR3 loop reads CASSRGGDTEAFF. The CDR3 region has the DNA TGTGCCAGCAGCCGGGGAGGGGACACTGAAGCTTTCTTT.

This clone has a handful of counts. The chain uses TRBV5-4 and TRBJ2-7; D remains unclear. Germline V gene lookup returns CDR1 SGHNT and CDR2 YYREEE (reference sequence). This CDR3 is 14 amino acids long. The V end was cut by 3 bases, the J end by 2 bases, with 12 bases between. DNA for the CDR3: TGTGCCAGCAGCTGGAGTGCCAGGACCTACGAGCAGTACTTC. It codes for CASSWSARTYEQYF.

The J gene is TRBJ2-7, the V gene TRBV6-5, with D unresolved. V shed 4 bases and J shed 3 bases, with 7 bases lying between them. CDR1 is MNHEY and CDR2 is SVGAGI in the germline V gene. The CDR3 has 12 residues. Written as DNA, the CDR3 is TGTGCCAGCAGTTTCGACGGCTACGAGCAGTACTTC. Its translation: CASSFDGYEQYF.

For the CDR3, the DNA is TGTGCTAGTGGTTTGTCGGACACCGGGGAGCTGTTTTTT. Translating gives CASGLSDTGELFF. The rearrangement uses TRBV12-5 and TRBJ2-2, with D hard to call. The CDR3 spans 13 residues. V dropped 2 bases and J dropped 3 bases, with 4 bases sitting between them. Germline CDR1 and CDR2: LGHNT and FRNRAP.

The V call is TRBV30, the J call TRBJ2-7; 12 nucleotides align to TRBD2. This CDR3 region has 15 residues. V was pared by 3 bases and J by 4 bases, with 7 bases of the junction left unmatched. CDR1 and CDR2 from the germline V gene are GTSNPN and SVGIG (reference sequence). In nucleotides, the CDR3 is TGTGCCTGGAGGCAAGGACTAGCGGGACAGTACGAGCAGTACTTC. Protein product: CAWRQGLAGQYEQYF.

In this sample, this clone turned up once. The chain combines TRBV28 with TRBJ1-5; D is unclear. The V end was cut by 3 bases, the J end by 2 bases, with 8 bases between. Germline V gives CDR1 MDHEN, CDR2 SYDVKM. This CDR3 has 14 residues. The DNA of the CDR3 is TGTGCCAGCAGTTTGCTCAACCGCAATCAGCCCCAGCATTTT. It yields the protein CASSLLNRNQPQHF.

This chain links TRBV18 with TRBJ2-7; D remains ambiguous. This CDR3 spans 13 amino acids. Germline lookup yields CDR1 KGHSH and CDR2 LQKENI. V shed 1 base and J shed 3 bases, with 7 bases lying between them. Here the CDR3 DNA reads TGTGCCAGCTCACCACGGAGTCACTACGAGCAGTACTTC. Amino acid sequence: CASSPRSHYEQYF. The full variable domain, in which reference TRBV18 and TRBJ2-7 provide the parts outside the CDR3, is NAGVMQNPRHLVRRRGQEARLRCSPMKGHSHVYWYRQLPEEGLKFMVYLQKENIIDESGMPKERFSAEFPKEGPSILRIQQVVRGDSAAYFCASSPRSHYEQYFGPGTRLTVT.

The chain employs TRBV5-1 and TRBJ2-1; 8 bases match TRBD2. Trimming removed 4 bases from V and 6 bases from J; junction bases left unmatched: 9. CDR1 is SGHRS and CDR2 is YFSETQ in the germline V gene. CDR3 length equals 15 residues. CDR3: CASSPLAEASNEQFF. Here the CDR3 DNA reads TGCGCCAGCAGCCCACTAGCGGAAGCCTCCAATGAGCAGTTCTTC.

This clone has just one count. The chain recombines TRBV10-1 with TRBJ2-7; 12 bases are a match to TRBD2. The ends lost 0 bases at V and 3 bases at J; junction bases unmatched: 6. CDR1 and CDR2 from the germline V gene are WNHNN and SYGVQD (reference sequence). The CDR3 consists of 17 residues. DNA of the CDR3: TGCGCCAGCAGTGAGTCGGCTAGCGGGAGGGCCCTCTACGAGCAGTACTTC. It codes for CASSESASGRALYEQYF.

This chain connects TRBV10-3 to TRBJ1-1; a weak D match, TRBD1 (6 bases). Trimming removed 5 bases from V and 2 bases from J, with 18 bases in between. Germline CDR1 is ENHRY and CDR2 is SYGVKD. The CDR3 spans 16 residues. The CDR3 loop is CAISIFATGANTEAFF. CDR3 DNA: TGTGCCATCAGTATCTTTGCGACAGGAGCTAACACTGAAGCTTTCTTT.

V and J are TRBV7-9 and TRBJ2-1; 9 nucleotides agree with TRBD2. The CDR3 is made up of 16 amino acids. CDR1 is SEHNR, CDR2 FQNEAQ, per germline (reference sequence). V lost 8 bases, J lost 0 bases, and 8 bases stayed unmatched. CDR3 in amino acids: CASCPAGGSSYNEQFF. The CDR3 nucleotides read TGTGCCAGCTGTCCGGCGGGAGGGAGCTCCTACAATGAGCAGTTCTTC.

Comments on this clone: Its ends do not fully match the called genes, so a read error is possible. The gene calls are TRBV18 and TRBJ2-3; 7 positions match TRBD1. Germline V gives CDR1 KGHSH, CDR2 LQKENI. The CDR3 is 16 residues long. CDR3 DNA sequence: TGTGCCAGCTCATCACCGACAGGGATGGGGGCAGATACGCAGTATTTT. Its protein product is CASSSPTGMGADTQYF. The variable domain in full, completed from reference TRBV18 and TRBJ2-3, reads NAGVMQNPRHLVRRRGQEARLRCSPMKGHSHVYWYRQLPEEGLKFMVYLQKENIIDESGMPKERFSAEFPKEGPSILRIQQVVRGDSAAYFCASSSPTGMGADTQYFGPGTRLTVL.

Turning to this clone: This CDR3 is also generated by other DNA sequences in the sample. This sequence joins TRBV7-2 and TRBJ2-5; D is possibly TRBD1 (5 bases). The CDR3 is 13 amino acids. CDR1 and CDR2 from the germline V gene are SGHTA and FQGNSA. The V and J ends lost 5 bases and 2 bases respectively, with 9 bases between them. Here the CDR3 DNA reads TGTGCCAGCAGCAGCAGGGTACAAGAGACCCAGTACTTC. Its protein product is CASSSRVQETQYF. Supplemented by reference TRBV7-2 and TRBJ2-5, the full variable domain reads GAGVSQSPSNKVTEKGKDVELRCDPISGHTALYWYRQSLGQGLEFLIYFQGNSAPDKSGLPSDRFSAERTGGSVSTLTIQRTQQEDSAVYLCASSSRVQETQYFGPGTRLLVL.

This clone was picked up a small number of times. The chain recombines TRBV10-2 with TRBJ2-7; TRBD2 matches 10 bases. Germline V lookup: CDR1 WSHSY, CDR2 SAAADI. The J segment lost 2 bases and the V segment lost 6 bases, leaving 4 bases of the junction unmatched. The CDR3 extends over 14 amino acids. CDR3 DNA: TGCGCCAGCAGCGCTAGCGGGAGAGCCTACGAGCAGTACTTC. Amino acid sequence: CASSASGRAYEQYF.

In its sample, this clone was seen a few times. Different DNA sequences within this sample yield the same CDR3. The J gene is TRBJ1-5, the V gene TRBV28, with TRBD1 matching 10 bases. Germline V CDR1 and CDR2: MDHEN, SYDVKM. The CDR3 covers 15 residues. V trimming: 5 bases; J trimming: 2 bases; junction bases outside the gene matches: 3. CDR3 loop: CASSGQGGGNQPQHF. The DNA for the CDR3 is TGTGCCAGCAGTGGACAGGGGGGAGGCAATCAGCCCCAGCATTTT.

This chain joins TRBV30 and TRBJ1-4; tentatively, D is TRBD1 (5 bases). Germline V lookup: CDR1 GTSNPN, CDR2 SVGIG (reference sequence). Trimming removed 0 bases at V and 5 bases at J, with 16 bases between. The CDR3 contains 16 residues. This CDR3 reads CAWSVGPTGVNEKLFF. The CDR3 nucleotides are TGTGCCTGGAGTGTGGGCCCCACGGGGGTAAATGAAAAACTGTTTTTT.

V gene TRBV15 combines with J gene TRBJ2-1; D unresolved. V gave up 8 bases and J gave up 0 bases, with 14 bases separating them. Per the germline V gene, CDR1 is LNHNV and CDR2 is YYDKDF (reference sequence). This CDR3 is built from 15 residues. DNA for the CDR3: TGTGCCACCGAGCCGGCAAGGAGCTCCTACAATGAGCAGTTCTTC. Translated: CATEPARSSYNEQFF.

The chain couples TRBV27 to TRBJ2-6; no clear D gene. CDR1 MNHEY and CDR2 SMNVEV come from the germline V gene (reference sequence). The CDR3 extends over 18 amino acids. Trimming cost V 0 bases and J 4 bases, with 16 bases left between them. The CDR3 loop is CASSLSPAVTAGANVLTF. The DNA of the CDR3 is TGTGCCAGCAGTTTATCCCCGGCTGTCACCGCCGGGGCCAACGTCCTGACTTTC. Supplemented by reference TRBV27 and TRBJ2-6, the full variable domain reads EAQVTQNPRYLITVTGKKLTVTCSQNMNHEYMSWYRQDPGLGLRQIYYSMNVEVTDKGDVPEGYKVSRKEKRNFPLILESPSPNQTSLYFCASSLSPAVTAGANVLTFGAGSRLTVL.

V gene TRBV4-3 combines with J gene TRBJ2-5, with D possibly being TRBD1 (5 bases). Deletions cut 1 base from V and 3 bases from J, with 9 bases between. CDR3 length equals 14 residues. From germline, CDR1 is LGHNA and CDR2 YSLEER. The CDR3 DNA reads TGCGCCAGCAGCCAAGTTCTAGGGGAAGAGACCCAGTACTTC. Its protein product is CASSQVLGEETQYF.

The chain has TRBV30 and TRBJ1-2; possible D gene TRBD1, 5 bases. Trimming cost V 5 bases and J 5 bases, with 12 bases left between them. Germline V gene sequence: CDR1 GTSNPN, CDR2 SVGIG (reference sequence). CDR3 length: 12 amino acids. The CDR3 sequence is CAWGGGTYGYTF. The CDR3 region has the DNA TGTGCCTGGGGGGGAGGAACTTATGGCTACACCTTC. The whole variable domain, remainder taken from reference TRBV30 and TRBJ1-2, is SQTIHQWPATLVQPVGSPLSLECTVEGTSNPNLYWYRQAAGRGLQLLFYSVGIGQISSEVPQNLSASRPQDRQFILSSKKLLLSDSGFYLCAWGGGTYGYTFGSGTRLTVV.